This T cell receptor (beta chain) was sequenced for a study of T cell repertoires in cytomegalovirus infection. TCRdb independently ran MiXCR on the reads; one entry per CDR3 protein. Among about 530,000 distinct CDR3 sequences listed, around 27% were seen once. The CDR3 length is 13 residues. V was trimmed by 0 bases and J by 2 bases, leaving 8 bases between them. Looked up from germline, CDR1 is DFQATT and CDR2 is SNEGSKA (reference sequence). Specimen: PBMCs. V and J are TRBV20-1 and TRBJ2-7; D might be TRBD1 (5 bases). This TCR was recovered from a human donor in good health (CMV status not recorded). Some clones in this sample may be carry-over from other donors' samples. The CDR3 DNA sequence: TGCAGTGCTAGAGATACGACAGCCTACGAGCAGTACTTC. This encodes CSARDTTAYEQYF.